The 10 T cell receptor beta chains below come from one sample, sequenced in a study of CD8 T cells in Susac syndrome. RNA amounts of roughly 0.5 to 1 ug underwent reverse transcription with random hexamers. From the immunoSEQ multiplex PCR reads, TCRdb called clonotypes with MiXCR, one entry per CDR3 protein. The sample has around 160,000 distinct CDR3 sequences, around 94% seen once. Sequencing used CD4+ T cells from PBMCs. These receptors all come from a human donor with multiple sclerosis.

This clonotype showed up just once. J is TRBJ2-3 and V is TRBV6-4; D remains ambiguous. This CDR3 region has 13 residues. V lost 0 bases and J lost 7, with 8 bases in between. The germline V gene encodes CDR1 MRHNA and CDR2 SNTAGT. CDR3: CASSDSSLHTQYF. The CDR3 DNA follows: TGTGCCAGCAGTGACTCATCACTCCATACGCAGTATTTT.

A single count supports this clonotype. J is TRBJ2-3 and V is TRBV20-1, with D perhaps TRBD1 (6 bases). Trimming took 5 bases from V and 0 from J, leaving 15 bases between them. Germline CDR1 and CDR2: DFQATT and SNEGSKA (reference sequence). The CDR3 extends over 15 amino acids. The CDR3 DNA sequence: TGCAGTGCTCCCGGACAGCCATCTAGCACAGATACGCAGTATTTT. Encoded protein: CSAPGQPSSTDTQYF.

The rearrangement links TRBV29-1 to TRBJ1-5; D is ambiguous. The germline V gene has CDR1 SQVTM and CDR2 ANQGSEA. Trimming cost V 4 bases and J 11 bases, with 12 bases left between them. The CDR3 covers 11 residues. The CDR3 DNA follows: TGCAGCGTTGGGGGTGTCGGGACCCAGCATTTT. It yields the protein CSVGGVGTQHF.

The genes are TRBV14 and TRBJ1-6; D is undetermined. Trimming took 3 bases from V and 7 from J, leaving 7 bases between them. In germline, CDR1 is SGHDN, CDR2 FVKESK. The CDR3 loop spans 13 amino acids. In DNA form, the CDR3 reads TGTGCCAGCAGCCAGGCTGGGAATTCACCCCTCCACTTT. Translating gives CASSQAGNSPLHF.

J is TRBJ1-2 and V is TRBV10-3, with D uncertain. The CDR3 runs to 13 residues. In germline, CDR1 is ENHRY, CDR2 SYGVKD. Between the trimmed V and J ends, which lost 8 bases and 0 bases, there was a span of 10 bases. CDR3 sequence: CAIWQETNYGYTF. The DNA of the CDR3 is TGTGCCATCTGGCAAGAAACTAACTATGGCTACACCTTC.

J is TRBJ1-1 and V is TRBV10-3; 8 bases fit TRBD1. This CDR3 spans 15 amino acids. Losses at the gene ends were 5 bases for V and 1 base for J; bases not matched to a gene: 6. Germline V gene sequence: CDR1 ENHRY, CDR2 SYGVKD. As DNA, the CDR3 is TGTGCCATCAGTAGACAAGGACAGGGGAACACTGAAGCTTTCTTT. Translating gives CAISRQGQGNTEAFF.

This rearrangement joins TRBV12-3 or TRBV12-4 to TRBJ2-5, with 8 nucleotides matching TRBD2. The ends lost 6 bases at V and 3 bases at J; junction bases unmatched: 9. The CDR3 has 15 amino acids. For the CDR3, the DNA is TGTGCCAGCAGCCGAACGGGGGGGGCGAAAGAGACCCAGTACTTC. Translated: CASSRTGGAKETQYF.

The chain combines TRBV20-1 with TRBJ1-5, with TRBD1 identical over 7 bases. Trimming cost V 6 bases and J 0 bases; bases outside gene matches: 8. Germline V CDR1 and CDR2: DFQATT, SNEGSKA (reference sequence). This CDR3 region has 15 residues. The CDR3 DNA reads TGCAGTGCAACCCAGGGGGGATATAGCAATCAGCCCCAGCATTTT. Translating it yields CSATQGGYSNQPQHF.

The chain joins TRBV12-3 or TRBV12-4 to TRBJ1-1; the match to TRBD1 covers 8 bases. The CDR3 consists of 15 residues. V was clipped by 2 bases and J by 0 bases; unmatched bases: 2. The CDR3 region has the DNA TGTGCCAGCAGTTTACAGGGGGCTCTGAACACTGAAGCTTTCTTT. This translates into CASSLQGALNTEAFF.

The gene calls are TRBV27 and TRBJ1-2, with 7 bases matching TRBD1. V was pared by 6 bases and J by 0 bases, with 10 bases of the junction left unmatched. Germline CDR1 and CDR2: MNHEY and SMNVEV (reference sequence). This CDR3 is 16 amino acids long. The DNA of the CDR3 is TGTGCCAGCAGGATATCACAGGGGCTAGCTAACTATGGCTACACCTTC. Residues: CASRISQGLANYGYTF.